Below are 25 T cell receptor beta chains sequenced from a single sample in a study of blood T cell repertoires in COVID-19. The data were produced by immunoSEQ multiplex PCR, yet TCRdb's version contains in-frame clones alone and is incomplete. The sample consists of 200,000 to 250,000 clones, 85% of them appearing once. The sample comprised PBMCs or T cells enriched from blood (not recorded which). The receptors shown here come from a man aged 35-49 years who had recovered from COVID-19.

This clone was seen once. This chain uses TRBV19 with TRBJ2-1, with 13 bases lining up with TRBD2. Germline trimming cut 6 bases from V and 9 bases from J; bases unmatched to any gene: 11. The germline CDR1 and CDR2 sequences are LNHDA and SQIVND (reference sequence). This CDR3 region has 16 residues. The CDR3 nucleotides read TGTGCCAGTAGCCGACCCGGGACTAGCGGGACGGTTGAGCAGTTCTTC. Translated: CASSRPGTSGTVEQFF.

This rearrangement joins TRBV6-6 to TRBJ1-2; 7 positions match TRBD1. The length of the CDR3 is 12 residues. The germline CDR1 and CDR2 sequences are MNHNY and SVGAGI (reference sequence). With 5 bases clipped from V and 7 bases from J, the junction kept 4 bases outside the gene matches. Written as DNA, the CDR3 is TGTGCCAGCAGTCCCTACAGGGGTGGCTACACCTTC. It yields the protein CASSPYRGGYTF.

The chain is built from TRBV28 and TRBJ2-5, with 8 bases fitting TRBD2. The junction had 10 bases not matched to a gene; V was cut back by 6 bases and J by 7 bases. There are 14 residues in the CDR3. The V gene's germline CDR1 is MDHEN and CDR2 SYDVKM. CDR3 DNA sequence: TGTGCCAGCAGAGCGGGGGCTCCCGGGGGGACCCAGTACTTC. It specifies CASRAGAPGGTQYF.

The chain joins TRBV19 to TRBJ1-4; 10 nucleotides line up with TRBD1. CDR1 and CDR2 (germline): LNHDA, SQIVND (reference sequence). The CDR3 has 15 residues. V shed 9 bases and J 7 bases; nucleotides not matched to a gene: 11. Here the CDR3 reads CASSDRGRAGEKLFF. CDR3 nucleotide sequence: TGTGCCAGCTCAGACAGGGGGCGTGCGGGTGAAAAACTGTTTTTT.

This clone was counted between two and nine times. The rearrangement uses TRBV7-3 and TRBJ2-2; 11 nucleotides agree with TRBD1. J lost 6 bases, V lost 5 bases, and 5 bases had no gene match. Germline values: CDR1 SGHTA, CDR2 FQGTGA. The CDR3 covers 15 residues. The CDR3: CASSTPGQGAGELFF. The CDR3 nucleotides read TGTGCCAGCAGCACTCCGGGACAGGGGGCCGGGGAGCTGTTTTTT. Full variable domain (outside the CDR3, taken from reference TRBV7-3 and TRBJ2-2): GAGVSQTPSNKVTEKGKYVELRCDPISGHTALYWYRQSLGQGPEFLIYFQGTGAADDSGLPNDRFFAVRPEGSVSTLKIQRTERGDSAVYLCASSTPGQGAGELFFGEGSRLTVL.

The chain carries TRBV3-1 (or the pseudogene TRBV3-2) and TRBJ2-1; no reliable D call. CDR1 is LGHDT and CDR2 is YNNKEL in the germline V gene (reference sequence). This CDR3 comprises 16 residues. Trimming removed 0 bases from V and 1 base from J, with 10 bases in between. As DNA, the CDR3 is TGTGCCAGCAGCCAAGATGGTTTGGCTTCCTACAATGAGCAGTTCTTC. It encodes CASSQDGLASYNEQFF.

This chain's CDR3 is CASSDPGGVNTEAFF. The CDR3 region has the DNA TGTGCCAGTAGTGACCCAGGGGGCGTGAACACTGAAGCTTTCTTT. The V call is TRBV19, the J call TRBJ1-1; 8 bases align to TRBD1. V lost 5 bases to trimming and J lost 0 bases; unmatched junction nucleotides: 5. CDR1 and CDR2 (germline): LNHDA, SQIVND (reference sequence). The CDR3 has 15 amino acids.

This clone was picked up many times. The chain is built from TRBV21-1 and TRBJ2-1; TRBD2 is the table's D call and was not checked against the DNA. TRBV21-1 is listed as a pseudogene. This CDR3 spans 15 amino acids. This CDR3 reads CASSKRPRMRNEQFF. CDR3 DNA sequence: TGTGCCAGCAGCAAAAGGCCTAGGATGAGGAATGAGCAGTTCTTC.

This chain connects TRBV5-1 to TRBJ1-3; D gene uncertain. Germline CDR1 is SGHRS and CDR2 is YFSETQ. This CDR3 has 14 amino acids. Trimming removed 0 bases from V and 2 bases from J, with 6 bases in between. The chain's CDR3 is CASSLGDTGNTIYF. In DNA form, the CDR3 reads TGCGCCAGCAGCTTGGGAGATACTGGAAACACCATATATTTT.

J is TRBJ2-1 and V is TRBV19, with 11 bases aligning to TRBD2. The CDR3 is 15 residues long. The germline gives CDR1 LNHDA, CDR2 SQIVND (reference sequence). Losses at the gene ends were 8 bases for V and 5 bases for J; bases not matched to a gene: 8. Here the CDR3 DNA reads TGTGCCAGTTGGGGGACTAGCGGAATTGACAATGAGCAGTTCTTC. As protein: CASWGTSGIDNEQFF.

V is TRBV21-1 and J is TRBJ2-7; the table calls TRBD1, which could not be checked here. TRBV21-1 is described as a pseudogene. The CDR3 runs to 16 residues. In nucleotides, the CDR3 is TGTGCCAGCAGCGGAAACCGGGACAGGGGATCCTACGAGCAGTACTTC. Translation gives CASSGNRDRGSYEQYF.

This chain links TRBV19 with TRBJ2-7; 10 bases match TRBD1. Trimming at V came to 5 bases and at J to 9 bases, leaving 4 bases not matched to a gene. Germline CDR1 and CDR2: LNHDA and SQIVND (reference sequence). The CDR3 runs 12 residues. This chain's CDR3 is CASSPTGGAQYF. DNA for the CDR3: TGTGCCAGTAGTCCGACAGGGGGCGCGCAGTACTTC.

V is TRBV5-4 and J is TRBJ2-5; possibly TRBD2 for D (6 bases). The CDR3 runs to 15 residues. The germline gives CDR1 SGHNT, CDR2 YYREEE (reference sequence). The ends were cut back, 5 bases at V and 1 base at J, with 15 bases in the middle. The CDR3 protein is CASRRSGATQETQYF. CDR3 nucleotide sequence: TGTGCCAGCAGACGTAGCGGAGCTACCCAAGAGACCCAGTACTTC.

The chain recombines TRBV7-3 with TRBJ2-1; TRBD2 matches 8 bases. Trimming removed 3 bases from V and 9 bases from J; junction bases left unmatched: 7. The germline gives CDR1 SGHTA, CDR2 FQGTGA. This CDR3 is 14 amino acids long. The CDR3 bases are TGTGCCAGCAGCTTGGCGGGGGGATCGGGTGAGCAGTTCTTC. This codes for CASSLAGGSGEQFF.

This clone was observed once. The V and J genes are TRBV7-9 and TRBJ1-2, with a weak D call TRBD1 (5 bases). CDR3 length: 12 residues. Germline CDR1 SEHNR, CDR2 FQNEAQ (reference sequence). V was trimmed by 5 bases and J by 3 bases, leaving 7 bases between them. The CDR3 sequence: CASSTTDYGYTF. CDR3 sequence (DNA): TGTGCCAGCAGCACGACAGACTATGGCTACACCTTC.

This sequence joins TRBV19 and TRBJ1-5, with 9 bases fitting TRBD1. The CDR3 is 16 amino acids. V was clipped by 5 bases and J by 2 bases; unmatched bases: 7. Germline CDR1 LNHDA, CDR2 SQIVND (reference sequence). CDR3 protein: CASSYPDRGGNQPQHF. The CDR3 DNA reads TGTGCCAGTAGTTACCCGGACAGGGGAGGCAATCAGCCCCAGCATTTT.

This sequence joins TRBV24-1 and TRBJ2-3; TRBD1 is a possible D gene (5 bases). CDR1 and CDR2 (germline): KGHDR, SFDVKD. The CDR3 is 16 residues long. V shed 6 bases and J shed 0 bases, with 15 bases lying between them. CDR3: CATSPSYRSSTDTQYF. The CDR3 DNA reads as TGTGCCACCAGTCCTTCATACAGGTCTAGCACAGATACGCAGTATTTT.

The chain is built from TRBV4-3 and TRBJ2-3; 7 bases are shared with TRBD2. This CDR3 contains 16 residues. Trimming removed 1 base from V and 2 bases from J; junction bases left unmatched: 6. Germline V gene sequence: CDR1 LGHNA, CDR2 YSLEER. Here the CDR3 DNA reads TGCGCCAGCAGCCAAGTGGGGACTACTAACACAGATACGCAGTATTTT. Its translation: CASSQVGTTNTDTQYF.

The CDR3 region is CAWSRGQVRSYEQYF. CDR3 sequence (DNA): TGTGCCTGGAGTAGGGGACAGGTCCGTTCCTACGAGCAGTACTTC. V usage is TRBV30 and J usage is TRBJ2-7; 8 bases fit TRBD1. V was clipped by 2 bases and J by 1 base; unmatched bases: 7. This CDR3 has 15 residues. Germline V CDR1 and CDR2: GTSNPN, SVGIG (reference sequence).

This clone was found a few times. This chain's CDR3 is CASSYLGTGVEKLFF. Here the CDR3 DNA reads TGTGCCAGCAGTTACCTCGGGACAGGAGTTGAAAAACTGTTTTTT. The chain combines TRBV6-5 with TRBJ1-4; TRBD1 agrees at 8 bases. The trim removed 2 bases at V and 7 bases at J, leaving 6 bases unmatched. The CDR3 spans 15 residues. Looked up from germline, CDR1 is MNHEY and CDR2 is SVGAGI.

This sequence joins TRBV28 and TRBJ2-1, with TRBD2 matching over 9 bases. This CDR3 region has 14 residues. Looked up from germline, CDR1 is MDHEN and CDR2 is SYDVKM. Trimming at V came to 7 bases and at J to 2 bases, leaving 3 bases not matched to a gene. The CDR3 sequence is CASNIAGAYNEQFF. Written as DNA, the CDR3 is TGTGCCAGCAACATAGCGGGGGCCTACAATGAGCAGTTCTTC.

The V gene is TRBV6-5, the J gene TRBJ2-7; perhaps TRBD1 as D (6 bases). Germline V gives CDR1 MNHEY, CDR2 SVGAGI. The CDR3 loop spans 15 amino acids. The V and J ends lost 0 bases and 3 bases respectively, with 12 bases between them. CDR3: CASSYSGGRLYEQYF. Written as DNA, the CDR3 is TGTGCCAGCAGTTACTCAGGGGGTAGACTCTACGAGCAGTACTTC.

In the case of this clone: Germline is not matched at one junction end, which may reflect a read error. The chain employs TRBV5-1 and TRBJ2-2, with a possible D match to TRBD1 (5 bases). Looked up from germline, CDR1 is SGHRS and CDR2 is YFSETQ. The CDR3 has 14 amino acids. The CDR3, as DNA: TGCGCCAGCAGCCCCCCAGGGAACGCCGGGGAGCTGTTTTTT. Translation: CASSPPGNAGELFF.

This chain links TRBV4-3 with TRBJ1-6, with TRBD1 as a possible D gene (5 bases). Per germline, CDR1 LGHNA and CDR2 YSLEER. Trimming pared 0 bases from V and 10 bases from J, leaving 16 bases between. The CDR3 is made up of 16 amino acids. As DNA, the CDR3 is TGCGCCAGCAGCCAAGAATCAGGGAAGGGTTTCTCACCCCTCCACTTT. This encodes CASSQESGKGFSPLHF.

Here the CDR3 reads CASSQGRKLFF. CDR3 bases: TGTGCCAGCAGCCAAGGTCGAAAACTGTTTTTT. The chain recombines TRBV14 with TRBJ1-4; D not certain. The CDR3 covers 11 residues. The V gene lost 1 base and the J gene lost 10 bases, with 4 bases spanning the gap. Germline CDR1 and CDR2: SGHDN and FVKESK.